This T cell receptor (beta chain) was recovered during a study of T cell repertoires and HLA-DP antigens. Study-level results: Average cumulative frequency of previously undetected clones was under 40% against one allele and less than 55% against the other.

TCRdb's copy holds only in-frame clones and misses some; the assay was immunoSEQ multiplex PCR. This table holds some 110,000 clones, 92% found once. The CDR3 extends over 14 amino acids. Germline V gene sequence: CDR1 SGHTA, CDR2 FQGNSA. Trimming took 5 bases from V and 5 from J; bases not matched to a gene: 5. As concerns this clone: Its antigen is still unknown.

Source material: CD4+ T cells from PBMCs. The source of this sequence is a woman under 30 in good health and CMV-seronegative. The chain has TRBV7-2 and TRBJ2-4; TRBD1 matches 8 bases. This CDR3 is CASSLDRAENIQYF. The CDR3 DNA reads TGTGCCAGCAGCCTGGACAGGGCCGAAAACATTCAGTACTTC.